These 24 T cell receptor beta chains originate from one sample sequenced in a study of prognosis after radiotherapy for stage I lung cancer. TCR beta CDR3 was amplified from genomic DNA by two-round multiplex PCR. Gene-specific TRBV and TRBJ primers were used in PCR round one. MiXCR, run by TCRdb on the multiplex PCR reads, gives a single entry per CDR3 protein. The repertoire consists of 45,000 to 60,000 distinct CDR3 sequences, with about 37% occurring once and the leading ten covering about 8.3%. Sequenced material: PBMCs, taken before or after stereotactic body radiation therapy (not recorded which). The receptors were sampled from a donor older than 45 with non-small cell lung cancer.

This clonotype showed up many times. This chain uses TRBV6-1 with TRBJ1-1; TRBD1 matches at 8 bases. This CDR3 region has 16 residues. Germline lookup yields CDR1 MNHNS and CDR2 SASEGT. Trimming at V came to 6 bases and at J to 4 bases, leaving 13 bases not matched to a gene. The CDR3 region has the DNA TGTGCCAGCAGCGACAAGACAGGGGTCGGAAGCACTGAAGCTTTCTTT. It codes for CASSDKTGVGSTEAFF.

A word on this clonotype: At one boundary the junction diverges from the germline segment, which might be a read error. The chain employs TRBV20-1 and TRBJ1-6; D is uncertain. Germline loops: CDR1 DFQATT, CDR2 SNEGSKA (reference sequence). The CDR3 is made up of 13 amino acids. DNA of the CDR3: TGCAGTGCTAGGGGGAAAAAAGATTCACCCCTACACTTT. This sequence encodes CSARGKKDSPLHF.

This clonotype has at least ten counts. The chain recombines TRBV18 with TRBJ2-3, with a tentative D call TRBD2 (6 bases). Trimming took 4 bases from V and 3 from J, leaving 17 bases between them. There are 16 residues in the CDR3. Germline values: CDR1 KGHSH, CDR2 LQKENI. The CDR3 DNA reads TGTGCCAGCTCACTGCGAGTAGCGGAGGGGACAGATACGCAGTATTTT. The encoded protein is CASSLRVAEGTDTQYF.

This chain uses TRBV7-9 with TRBJ2-5; D remains ambiguous. V lost 1 base and J lost 4, with 10 bases in between. In germline, CDR1 is SEHNR, CDR2 FQNEAQ (reference sequence). CDR3 length: 14 amino acids. DNA for the CDR3: TGTGCCAGCAGCTTAGAGGGCTGGGTAGAGACCCAGTACTTC. It encodes CASSLEGWVETQYF.

This clonotype was seen many times. The chain is built from TRBV7-2 and TRBJ2-7; 7 bases align to TRBD2. Trimming at V came to 4 bases and at J to 7 bases, leaving 7 bases not matched to a gene. Germline V gives CDR1 SGHTA, CDR2 FQGNSA. The CDR3 has 13 residues. CDR3 DNA: TGTGCCAGCAGCTCAGGTCCCGGGGGGGAGCAGTACTTC. It encodes CASSSGPGGEQYF.

At least ten counts were recorded for this clonotype. V and J are TRBV6-2 or TRBV6-3 and TRBJ1-1; no clear D. The V end was cut by 0 bases, the J end by 5 bases, with 7 bases between. CDR3 length: 13 residues. Looked up from germline, CDR1 is MNHEY and CDR2 is SVGEGT. CDR3 in DNA: TGTGCCAGCAGTTACTCGCGGAAGACTGAAGCTTTCTTT. Its protein is CASSYSRKTEAFF.

This clonotype was seen at least ten times. V is TRBV6-2 or TRBV6-3 and J is TRBJ2-1, with D hard to call. The V end lost 0 bases, the J end lost 6 bases, and 9 bases lay between the germline ends. The length of the CDR3 is 14 residues. Germline CDR1 MNHEY, CDR2 SVGEGT. The CDR3 loop is CASSYSPDTNEQFF. The CDR3 DNA reads TGTGCCAGCAGTTACTCGCCAGACACCAATGAGCAGTTCTTC.

At least ten counts were recorded for this clonotype. The chain recombines TRBV18 with TRBJ2-2, with TRBD1 identical over 10 bases. Germline V gene data show CDR1 as KGHSH and CDR2 as LQKENI. This CDR3 region has 15 residues. The V segment lost 2 bases and the J segment 3 bases; nucleotides outside the gene matches: 0. For the CDR3, the DNA is TGTGCCAGCTCACCAGGGACAGGGGACACCGGGGAGCTGTTTTTT. Translated, it gives CASSPGTGDTGELFF. Variable domain in full (rest from reference TRBV18 and TRBJ2-2): NAGVMQNPRHLVRRRGQEARLRCSPMKGHSHVYWYRQLPEEGLKFMVYLQKENIIDESGMPKERFSAEFPKEGPSILRIQQVVRGDSAAYFCASSPGTGDTGELFFGEGSRLTVL.

This rearrangement joins TRBV3-1 to TRBJ1-1; no definite D call. The CDR3 has 14 amino acids. The germline V and J ends were trimmed by 6 bases and 4 bases, with 15 bases remaining between them. The germline CDR1 and CDR2 sequences are LGHDT and YNNKEL (reference sequence). The CDR3 is CASRPRSSGTEAFF. The CDR3 region has the DNA TGTGCCAGCAGACCCCGCTCGTCCGGCACTGAAGCTTTCTTT.

The table lists this clonotype with a few counts. The rearrangement links TRBV4-3 to TRBJ2-1, with 11 bases lining up with TRBD2. Germline assignment: CDR1 LGHNA and CDR2 YSLEER. This CDR3 comprises 18 residues. With V trimmed by 0 bases and J by 5 bases, 9 bases remained unmatched. CDR3 bases: TGCGCCAGCAGCCAAGATGGGCTAGCGGGAGGTTTCGACAATGAGCAGTTCTTC. It encodes CASSQDGLAGGFDNEQFF.

As concerns this clonotype: A far larger clone is a single base away, which makes a read error likely. The V and J genes are TRBV18 and TRBJ2-1, with 7 positions matching TRBD1. CDR1 KGHSH and CDR2 LQKENI come from the germline V gene. Losses at the gene ends were 6 bases for V and 10 bases for J; bases not matched to a gene: 12. CDR3 length equals 14 residues. CDR3 protein: CASSSTGYPDEQFF. CDR3 in DNA: TGTGCCAGCTCCTCGACAGGGTATCCAGACGAGCAGTTCTTC.

A word on this clonotype: A far more abundant clone sits one base away, making this likely a read error. The chain employs TRBV2 and TRBJ2-3; D unresolved. Between the trimmed V and J ends, which lost 10 bases and 8 bases, there was a span of 13 bases. Germline V gene lookup returns CDR1 SNHLY and CDR2 FYNNEI. The CDR3 has 11 amino acids. The CDR3 is CATQWAGTQYF. The CDR3 DNA is TGTGCCACACAGTGGGCTGGTACGCAGTATTTT.

In this sample, this clonotype turned up many times. The chain uses TRBV6-1 and TRBJ2-7; 8 bases agree with TRBD2. V shed 7 bases, J shed 7 bases, and the junction held 15 bases outside the gene matches. Germline assignment: CDR1 MNHNS and CDR2 SASEGT. This CDR3 has 15 residues. This chain's CDR3 is CASNRAGGRRREQYF. The CDR3, as DNA: TGTGCCAGCAATCGAGCGGGCGGGAGGCGGCGGGAGCAGTACTTC.

There are many counts of this clonotype. This chain joins TRBV7-9 and TRBJ2-1; D tentatively reads TRBD1 or TRBD2 (6 bases each). The CDR3 length is 13 residues. Trimming pared 2 bases from V and 8 bases from J, leaving 10 bases between. Looked up from germline, CDR1 is SEHNR and CDR2 is FQNEAQ (reference sequence). The CDR3 loop is CASSLSGGHEQFF. CDR3 nucleotide sequence: TGTGCCAGCAGCTTATCCGGGGGCCATGAGCAGTTCTTC.

Concerning this clonotype: Just one base apart from a much larger clone, this may be a read error. V usage is TRBV29-1 and J usage is TRBJ2-7; perhaps TRBD2 as D (5 bases). The CDR3 has 13 amino acids. Trimming cost V 4 bases and J 3 bases, with 13 bases left between them. CDR1 is SQVTM and CDR2 is ANQGSEA in the germline V gene. In DNA, the CDR3 is TGCAGCGTTGGCCCTATAGGGAGCTACGAGCAGTACTTC. Translation: CSVGPIGSYEQYF.

Ten or more counts support this clonotype. This chain links TRBV29-1 with TRBJ1-1; a weak D match, TRBD1 (6 bases). CDR1 and CDR2 from the germline V gene are SQVTM and ANQGSEA. The CDR3 is made up of 12 amino acids. The V gene lost 2 bases and the J gene lost 10 bases, with 14 bases spanning the gap. The CDR3 region has the DNA TGCAGCGTTGAAAGCGACAGGAGGGGAGCTTTCTTT. The encoded protein is CSVESDRRGAFF.

The chain uses TRBV5-4 and TRBJ2-7; D perhaps matches TRBD2 (5 bases). Germline lookup yields CDR1 SGHNT and CDR2 YYREEE (reference sequence). The CDR3 covers 15 residues. V gave up 5 bases and J gave up 7 bases, with 22 bases separating them. The CDR3 DNA follows: TGTGCCAGCAGTCGGGATGTGGCAGCCTTCCCGGAGCAGTACTTC. Translation: CASSRDVAAFPEQYF.

A word on this clonotype: It may be a read error: a sequence one base away is much more abundant. The chain employs TRBV18 and TRBJ2-1; the match to TRBD2 covers 10 bases. V gave up 0 bases and J gave up 9 bases; unmatched junction bases: 11. CDR1 and CDR2 from the germline V gene are KGHSH and LQKENI. The CDR3 is made up of 17 amino acids. CDR3 in DNA: TGTGCCAGCTCACCACCGTCGAGCGGGAGGGGGGTAAGTGAGCAGTTCTTC. Translation gives CASSPPSSGRGVSEQFF.

The chain combines TRBV27 with TRBJ2-7, with D perhaps assigned TRBD1 or TRBD2 (6 bases each). The CDR3 length is 14 residues. The germline V and J ends were trimmed by 6 bases and 3 bases, with 15 bases remaining between them. In germline, CDR1 is MNHEY, CDR2 SMNVEV (reference sequence). The CDR3 here is CASSSSRGLYEQYF. The CDR3 bases are TGTGCCAGCAGCTCTAGTCGGGGGCTCTACGAGCAGTACTTC.

This clonotype was observed at least ten times. The gene calls are TRBV20-1 and TRBJ2-3, with 10 bases identical to TRBD2. The trim removed 5 bases at V and 5 bases at J, leaving 13 bases unmatched. The CDR3 consists of 16 residues. CDR1 DFQATT and CDR2 SNEGSKA come from the germline V gene (reference sequence). Here the CDR3 reads CSAGGQEAGGGDTQYF. The CDR3 DNA sequence: TGCAGTGCTGGTGGCCAGGAAGCGGGGGGGGGAGATACGCAGTATTTT.

For this clonotype: This may arise from a read error, as a much more abundant clone is one base away. The CDR3 sequence is CATSRRGWFYSNQPQHF. The CDR3 nucleotides read TGTGCCACCAGCAGGAGGGGATGGTTTTATAGCAATCAGCCCCAGCATTTT. This rearrangement joins TRBV15 to TRBJ1-5, with a weak D call TRBD1 (5 bases). CDR3 size: 17 residues. Germline assignment: CDR1 LNHNV and CDR2 YYDKDF (reference sequence). The germline V and J ends were trimmed by 3 bases and 0 bases, with 15 bases remaining between them. The complete variable domain, with remaining parts taken from reference TRBV15 and TRBJ1-5, reads DAMVIQNPRYQVTQFGKPVTLSCSQTLNHNVMYWYQQKSSQAPKLLFHYYDKDFNNEADTPDNFQSRRPNTSFCFLDIRSPGLGDTAMYLCATSRRGWFYSNQPQHFGDGTRLSIL.

Points on this clonotype: A far larger clone is a single base away, which makes a read error likely. The final CDR3 position lacks the conserved phenylalanine or tryptophan, pointing to a likely read error. The V and J genes are TRBV6-9 and TRBJ2-7; 8 bases map to TRBD2. Germline-derived CDR1 and CDR2 are MNHGY and SVAAGI. The CDR3 covers 15 residues. The V gene end was trimmed by 5 bases and the J gene end by 4 bases; junction bases not matched to a gene: 10. The CDR3 is CASSAISGSQYEQYL. CDR3 sequence (DNA): TGTGCCAGCAGTGCCATCAGCGGGAGCCAGTACGAGCAGTACCTC.

A word on this clonotype: Sequence at one end of the junction differs from germline and may be a read error. The chain combines TRBV11-2 with TRBJ2-3; D not certain. The CDR3 covers 15 residues. CDR1 is SGHAT and CDR2 is FQNNGV in the germline V gene. CDR3 protein: CSSSLSGVSAYTQYF. CDR3 in DNA: TGTTCCAGCAGCTTATCCGGAGTTTCCGCATATACGCAGTATTTT.

Of note for this clonotype: This sequence may be a read error, since a much larger clone differs from it by one base. The V and J genes are TRBV5-5 and TRBJ1-1; D is unresolved. In germline, CDR1 is SGHKS, CDR2 YYEKEE (reference sequence). This CDR3 spans 14 amino acids. The DNA of the CDR3 is TGTGTCAGCAGCTTGGTGCCGGGGAGGACTGAAGCTTTCTTT. As protein: CVSSLVPGRTEAFF.